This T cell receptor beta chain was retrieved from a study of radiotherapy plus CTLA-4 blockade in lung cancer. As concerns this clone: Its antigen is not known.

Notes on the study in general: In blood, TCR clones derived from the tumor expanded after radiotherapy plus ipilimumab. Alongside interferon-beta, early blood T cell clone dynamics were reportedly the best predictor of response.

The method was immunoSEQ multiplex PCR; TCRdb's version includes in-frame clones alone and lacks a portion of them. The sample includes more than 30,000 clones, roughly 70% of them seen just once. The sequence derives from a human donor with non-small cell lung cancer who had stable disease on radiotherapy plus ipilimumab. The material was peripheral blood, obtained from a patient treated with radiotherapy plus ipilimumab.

The chain's CDR3 is CASSHGLAEFTGELFF. The CDR3 DNA sequence: TGTGCCAGCTCACACGGACTAGCGGAATTCACCGGGGAGCTGTTTTTT. V and J are TRBV18 and TRBJ2-2; 10 bases match TRBD2. V gave up 4 bases and J gave up 4 bases; unmatched junction bases: 6. The CDR3 covers 16 residues. CDR1 is KGHSH and CDR2 is LQKENI in the germline V gene.